The 32 T cell receptor beta chains presented below share a single source sample, sequenced in a study of blood T cell repertoires in COVID-19. Data came from immunoSEQ multiplex PCR; TCRdb stores just in-frame clones and leaves some out. The sample lists fewer than 200,000 clones, 81% occurring once. The sequencing sample was made of peripheral blood. These receptors were taken from a woman of 80 years or more with COVID-19, enrolled during active disease.

The chain has TRBV7-9 and TRBJ2-2; D possibly corresponds to TRBD1 (5 bases). V was cut by 1 base and J by 1 base, with 7 bases left in between. The CDR3 has 15 amino acids. Germline V gene sequence: CDR1 SEHNR, CDR2 FQNEAQ (reference sequence). The chain's CDR3 is CASSLGTRNTGELFF. As DNA, the CDR3 is TGTGCCAGCAGCTTAGGGACAAGGAACACCGGGGAGCTGTTTTTT. Full variable domain (outside the CDR3, taken from reference TRBV7-9 and TRBJ2-2): DTGVSQNPRHKITKRGQNVTFRCDPISEHNRLYWYRQTLGQGPEFLTYFQNEAQLEKSRLLSDRFSAERPKGSFSTLEIQRTEQGDSAMYLCASSLGTRNTGELFFGEGSRLTVL.

This clone has a handful of counts. The gene calls are TRBV3-1 (or the pseudogene TRBV3-2) and TRBJ1-5; unclear D gene. The CDR3 runs 17 residues. Trimming shortened V by 1 base and J by 0 bases, and 13 bases separated the two germline ends. Germline V gene lookup returns CDR1 LGHDT and CDR2 YNNKEL (reference sequence). The CDR3: CASSQVANSTSNQPQHF. In DNA, the CDR3 is TGTGCCAGCAGCCAAGTCGCGAACTCCACTAGCAATCAGCCCCAGCATTTT.

The rearrangement joins TRBV4-3 to TRBJ1-1; TRBD1 agrees at 8 bases. The CDR3 extends over 13 amino acids. The V segment lost 0 bases and the J segment 8 bases; nucleotides outside the gene matches: 2. Germline V gene data show CDR1 as LGHNA and CDR2 as YSLEER. The CDR3 spells CASSQDRTGEAFF. In nucleotides, the CDR3 is TGCGCCAGCAGCCAAGATAGGACAGGGGAAGCTTTCTTT.

This chain joins TRBV11-3 and TRBJ2-1; a possible D gene is TRBD2 (5 bases). CDR3 length equals 13 residues. Germline V gene sequence: CDR1 SGHNT, CDR2 YENEEA. Trimming took off 2 bases at V and 8 bases at J, with 10 bases between the two ends. The CDR3 reads CASSLFYGDEQFF. Here the CDR3 DNA reads TGTGCCAGCAGCTTATTCTACGGGGATGAGCAGTTCTTC.

CDR3 amino acids: CASSYESRGNTIYF. The CDR3 DNA reads TGTGCCAGCAGTTACGAGTCACGAGGAAACACCATATATTTT. The chain uses TRBV6-6 and TRBJ1-3; no definite D call. This CDR3 spans 14 amino acids. V was trimmed by 2 bases and J by 4 bases, leaving 9 bases between them. Germline V gene sequence: CDR1 MNHNY, CDR2 SVGAGI (reference sequence).

The CDR3 here is CASSYSQGAWGNSPLHF. The DNA for the CDR3 is TGTGCCAGCAGTTACTCGCAGGGGGCTTGGGGAAATTCACCCCTCCACTTT. The chain couples TRBV6-2 or TRBV6-3 to TRBJ1-6, with 8 bases that match TRBD1. The CDR3 loop spans 17 amino acids. From germline, CDR1 is MNHEY and CDR2 SVGEGT. The V gene end was trimmed by 0 bases and the J gene end by 7 bases; junction bases not matched to a gene: 8.

This sequence joins TRBV10-3 and TRBJ2-5, with D possibly being TRBD2 (5 bases). V was cut by 6 bases and J by 3 bases, with 8 bases left in between. The CDR3 totals 12 residues. In germline, CDR1 is ENHRY, CDR2 SYGVKD. The chain's CDR3 is CAISSGKETQYF. CDR3 DNA: TGTGCCATCAGCTCCGGGAAAGAGACCCAGTACTTC.

V is TRBV19 and J is TRBJ1-5, with D possibly TRBD1 on 6 matching bases. CDR1 and CDR2 (germline): LNHDA, SQIVND (reference sequence). V lost 3 bases, J lost 3 bases, and 15 bases lay in between. This CDR3 spans 16 amino acids. This CDR3 reads CASSISVSGDNQPQHF. The CDR3 bases are TGTGCCAGTAGTATTTCAGTTTCAGGGGACAATCAGCCCCAGCATTTT.

The chain employs TRBV25-1 and TRBJ1-1; D is uncertain. The germline V gene encodes CDR1 MGHDK and CDR2 SYGVNS. This CDR3 contains 14 residues. The V end lost 7 bases, the J end lost 4 bases, and 16 bases lay between the germline ends. In nucleotides, the CDR3 is TGTGCCAGCACTACGACCGGGAGGAGCACTGAAGCTTTCTTT. Its protein product is CASTTTGRSTEAFF. Looking up the rest from reference TRBV25-1 and TRBJ1-1 gives the full variable domain: EADIYQTPRYLVIGTGKKITLECSQTMGHDKMYWYQQDPGMELHLIHYSYGVNSTEKGDLSSESTVSRIRTEHFPLTLESARPSHTSQYLCASTTTGRSTEAFFGQGTRLTVV.

This rearrangement joins TRBV19 to TRBJ2-3; a weak D match, TRBD2 (6 bases). Trimming took off 6 bases at V and 5 bases at J, with 18 bases between the two ends. Per the germline V gene, CDR1 is LNHDA and CDR2 is SQIVND (reference sequence). The CDR3 is 15 amino acids. This chain's CDR3 is CASSSRRGWRDTQYF. The CDR3 nucleotides are TGTGCCAGTAGCTCACGGCGGGGCTGGCGAGATACGCAGTATTTT.

The V and J genes are TRBV2 and TRBJ2-7; a weak D match, TRBD2 (5 bases). V gave up 6 bases and J gave up 6 bases, with 15 bases separating them. The CDR3 consists of 13 residues. CDR1 and CDR2 from the germline V gene are SNHLY and FYNNEI. The CDR3 spells CASRGSPRGEQYF. CDR3 in DNA: TGTGCCAGCAGGGGGAGCCCTCGGGGCGAGCAGTACTTC.

This clone appeared a single time. V gene TRBV3-1 (or the pseudogene TRBV3-2) combines with J gene TRBJ2-1; D is uncertain. The CDR3 is 14 amino acids. V lost 2 bases and J 3 bases, leaving 8 bases between the germline ends. Per the germline V gene, CDR1 is LGHDT and CDR2 is YNNKEL (reference sequence). For the CDR3, the DNA is TGTGCCAGCAGCCAAAACCGGTTCTACAATGAGCAGTTCTTC. Translated: CASSQNRFYNEQFF.

This chain uses TRBV24-1 with TRBJ2-7; the D gene is possibly TRBD1 (5 bases). CDR3 length: 14 amino acids. V was trimmed by 3 bases and J by 5 bases, leaving 13 bases between them. The germline V gene has CDR1 KGHDR and CDR2 SFDVKD. The CDR3 spells CATSDPNDRHEQYF. As DNA, the CDR3 is TGTGCCACCAGTGATCCCAATGACAGACACGAGCAGTACTTC.

A single count supports this clone. The V and J genes are TRBV7-2 and TRBJ2-3; D might be TRBD2 (5 bases). The CDR3 totals 15 residues. The germline V and J ends were trimmed by 0 bases and 4 bases, with 11 bases remaining between them. Germline V gene data show CDR1 as SGHTA and CDR2 as FQGNSA. CDR3 region: CASSLASGVADTQYF. The CDR3 DNA reads TGTGCCAGCAGCTTAGCGTCCGGGGTCGCAGATACGCAGTATTTT.

This chain links TRBV11-3 with TRBJ2-7, with a weak D call TRBD1 (6 bases). From germline, CDR1 is SGHNT and CDR2 YENEEA. This CDR3 spans 20 amino acids. V gave up 4 bases and J gave up 2 bases, with 30 bases separating them. The CDR3 loop reads CASSSVGVTGPTGSTYEQYF. The CDR3 DNA is TGTGCCAGCAGCTCAGTGGGAGTAACCGGGCCCACAGGGAGTACCTACGAGCAGTACTTC. Variable domain in full (rest from reference TRBV11-3 and TRBJ2-7): EAGVVQSPRYKIIEKKQPVAFWCNPISGHNTLYWYLQNLGQGPELLIRYENEEAVDDSQLPKDRFSAERLKGVDSTLKIQPAELGDSAVYLCASSSVGVTGPTGSTYEQYFGPGTRLTVT.

This clone was counted between two and nine times. J is TRBJ2-7 and V is TRBV6-5; tentatively, D is TRBD2 (5 bases). Trimming took 7 bases from V and 3 from J, leaving 13 bases between them. Looked up from germline, CDR1 is MNHEY and CDR2 is SVGAGI. This CDR3 is built from 13 residues. CDR3 sequence (DNA): TGTGCCAGCATCAACCTAGGGAGCTACGAGCAGTACTTC. Translated: CASINLGSYEQYF.

This clone was counted a few times. The chain couples TRBV30 to TRBJ2-7; maybe TRBD1 (5 bases). Looked up from germline, CDR1 is GTSNPN and CDR2 is SVGIG (reference sequence). Trimming took 2 bases from V and 5 from J, leaving 22 bases between them. This CDR3 has 16 amino acids. The CDR3 DNA is TGTGCCTGGAGTCCCTGGGGCCCCGATCTTATAAACGAGCAGTACTTC. Translating it yields CAWSPWGPDLINEQYF.

The chain is built from TRBV11-1 and TRBJ1-4; D remains unclear. Trimming took off 5 bases at V and 2 bases at J, with 9 bases between the two ends. CDR3 size: 14 residues. CDR1 SGHAT and CDR2 FQDESV come from the germline V gene (reference sequence). CDR3 region: CASSPGLTNEKLFF. The CDR3 DNA is TGTGCCAGCAGCCCGGGGTTGACTAATGAAAAACTGTTTTTT.

The chain has TRBV7-9 and TRBJ2-7; 9 nucleotides match TRBD2. V trimming: 7 bases; J trimming: 2 bases; junction bases outside the gene matches: 3. CDR1 and CDR2 (germline): SEHNR, FQNEAQ (reference sequence). The CDR3 spans 13 residues. In DNA, the CDR3 is TGTGCCAGCACGGGCGGGAGGGCCTACGAGCAGTACTTC. Translating it yields CASTGGRAYEQYF.

The genes are TRBV19 and TRBJ1-4; 7 bases line up with TRBD1. The V gene's germline CDR1 is LNHDA and CDR2 SQIVND (reference sequence). The CDR3 is 13 residues long. V lost 6 bases, J lost 7 bases, and 5 bases stayed unmatched. CDR3 residues: CASRDRVGEKLFF. CDR3 nucleotide sequence: TGTGCCAGTAGAGACAGGGTGGGTGAAAAACTGTTTTTT. Drawing the rest from reference TRBV19 and TRBJ1-4, the complete variable domain is DGGITQSPKYLFRKEGQNVTLSCEQNLNHDAMYWYRQDPGQGLRLIYYSQIVNDFQKGDIAEGYSVSREKKESFPLTVTSAQKNPTAFYLCASRDRVGEKLFFGSGTQLSVL.

V is TRBV6-6 and J is TRBJ1-2; TRBD1 matches at 7 bases. CDR3 size: 16 residues. Trimming took 6 bases from V and 1 from J; bases not matched to a gene: 11. Germline V lookup: CDR1 MNHNY, CDR2 SVGAGI (reference sequence). The CDR3 DNA sequence: TGTGCCAGCAGCCAGGGACAGACGCAAGTTAACTATGGCTACACCTTC. Protein sequence: CASSQGQTQVNYGYTF.

This clone has more than one count but fewer than ten. J is TRBJ1-6 and V is TRBV28; possibly TRBD1 for D (5 bases). V shed 6 bases and J shed 10 bases, with 22 bases lying between them. Germline V gene data show CDR1 as MDHEN and CDR2 as SYDVKM. This CDR3 contains 16 residues. CDR3 bases: TGTGCCAGCAGGTTCCCCCTGGCAGGGTCCGAGTCACCCCTCCACTTT. The encoded protein is CASRFPLAGSESPLHF.

This clone has just a few counts. The V and J genes are TRBV5-6 and TRBJ2-7; tentative D call: TRBD1 (6 bases). Germline V gene lookup returns CDR1 SGHDT and CDR2 YYEEEE. V lost 3 bases to trimming and J lost 0 bases, with 13 bases between them. This CDR3 has 15 residues. CDR3 protein: CASSSEDRFSYEQYF. The CDR3 nucleotides read TGTGCCAGCAGCTCAGAGGACAGATTCTCCTACGAGCAGTACTTC.

The chain couples TRBV29-1 to TRBJ2-2; D ambiguous. The CDR3 totals 15 residues. V was pared by 6 bases and J by 2 bases, with 16 bases between. From germline, CDR1 is SQVTM and CDR2 ANQGSEA. The CDR3 region is CSVKDPILNTGELFF. The DNA of the CDR3 is TGCAGCGTGAAAGACCCTATACTAAACACCGGGGAGCTGTTTTTT.

The rearrangement links TRBV28 to TRBJ2-1; the D gene is possibly TRBD1 (5 bases). CDR3 length equals 14 residues. V lost 4 bases and J 3 bases, leaving 10 bases between the germline ends. Per germline, CDR1 MDHEN and CDR2 SYDVKM. The CDR3 here is CASSSTAYYNEQFF. The DNA for the CDR3 is TGTGCCAGCAGTTCGACAGCCTACTACAATGAGCAGTTCTTC.

This sequence joins TRBV6-6 and TRBJ1-4, with TRBD1 as a possible D gene (6 bases). CDR1 and CDR2 from the germline V gene are MNHNY and SVGAGI (reference sequence). This CDR3 region has 15 residues. V was pared by 6 bases and J by 10 bases, with 21 bases between. The CDR3 loop is CASSPASRTDRKLFF. Written as DNA, the CDR3 is TGTGCCAGCAGCCCGGCGAGTAGGACAGACCGAAAACTGTTTTTT.

The V call is TRBV18, the J call TRBJ2-7; 10 bases map to TRBD1. This CDR3 region has 15 residues. The V gene's germline CDR1 is KGHSH and CDR2 LQKENI. The trim removed 4 bases at V and 3 bases at J, leaving 6 bases unmatched. CDR3 sequence: CASSLAGTGVYEQYF. The CDR3, as DNA: TGTGCCAGCTCACTGGCCGGGACAGGGGTCTACGAGCAGTACTTC.

CDR3 loop: CASSVEGAGELFF. Here the CDR3 DNA reads TGTGCCAGCAGCGTAGAGGGGGCCGGGGAGCTGTTTTTT. V and J are TRBV9 and TRBJ2-2; the D gene is possibly TRBD1 (6 bases). Trimming cost V 0 bases and J 6 bases, with 6 bases left between them. Germline-derived CDR1 and CDR2 are SGDLS and YYNGEE. The CDR3 has 13 residues.

V is TRBV18 and J is TRBJ2-1; TRBD2 aligns across 9 bases. This CDR3 comprises 15 residues. Germline values: CDR1 KGHSH, CDR2 LQKENI. V shed 3 bases and J 7 bases; nucleotides not matched to a gene: 7. CDR3 in DNA: TGTGCCAGCTCACCTCAACGACTAGCGGTTAATGAGCAGTTCTTC. Its protein is CASSPQRLAVNEQFF.

CDR3 residues: CSGGQGGETQYF. The CDR3 nucleotides read TGCAGCGGCGGACAGGGCGGGGAGACCCAGTACTTC. V gene TRBV29-1 combines with J gene TRBJ2-5; 8 bases map to TRBD1. From germline, CDR1 is SQVTM and CDR2 ANQGSEA. This CDR3 comprises 12 residues. V lost 7 bases and J lost 5; bases outside the gene matches: 6.

This clone has only one observation. V is TRBV19 and J is TRBJ1-3, with 11 bases fitting TRBD1. The CDR3 runs 17 residues. Germline CDR1 is LNHDA and CDR2 is SQIVND (reference sequence). Trimming at V came to 4 bases and at J to 3 bases, leaving 8 bases not matched to a gene. The CDR3 region is CASSRTGGASFGNTIYF. In DNA, the CDR3 is TGTGCCAGTAGTAGGACAGGGGGCGCATCGTTTGGAAACACCATATATTTT. Full variable domain (outside the CDR3, taken from reference TRBV19 and TRBJ1-3): DGGITQSPKYLFRKEGQNVTLSCEQNLNHDAMYWYRQDPGQGLRLIYYSQIVNDFQKGDIAEGYSVSREKKESFPLTVTSAQKNPTAFYLCASSRTGGASFGNTIYFGEGSWLTVV.

The CDR3: CASSLGRGVATNEKLFF. CDR3 sequence (DNA): TGTGCCAGCAGCTTAGGGCGGGGAGTGGCAACTAATGAAAAACTGTTTTTT. The gene calls are TRBV7-8 and TRBJ1-4; D ambiguous. V was shortened by 1 base and J by 0 bases, with 12 bases between the two germline ends. The CDR3 runs to 17 residues. Germline CDR1 and CDR2: SGHVS and FQNEAQ.